The 5 T cell receptor beta chains given below trace back to one sample, sequenced in a study of cytomegalovirus exposure and HLA in healthy donors. 13 Jbeta primers and 60 Vbeta primers were used for the PCR. Assay used: immunoSEQ multiplex PCR; TCRdb lists only in-frame clones, some missing. Of around 100,000 clones listed, just under 70% are singletons. Sequenced: PBMCs. The receptor set was obtained from a man aged 25 to 40 in good health and CMV-seropositive.

The V gene is TRBV5-6, the J gene TRBJ1-2; D is unresolved. This CDR3 region has 15 residues. The V gene lost 10 bases and the J gene lost 3 bases, with 22 bases spanning the gap. Looked up from germline, CDR1 is SGHDT and CDR2 is YYEEEE. The CDR3 nucleotides are TGTGCCGGGTTCCAATGGATCGGCAGGCACTATGGCTACACCTTC. It is translated as CAGFQWIGRHYGYTF.

This clone is a singleton in its sample. The chain carries TRBV6-1 and TRBJ2-5; D remains unclear. The CDR3 runs to 15 residues. The germline gives CDR1 MNHNS, CDR2 SASEGT. V shed 8 bases and J shed 4 bases, with 20 bases lying between them. CDR3: CASSAAYGLAETQYF. The CDR3 DNA sequence: TGTGCCAGCTCGGCGGCGTACGGGTTGGCAGAGACCCAGTACTTC.

The chain has TRBV7-6 and TRBJ1-2; 8 positions match TRBD1. CDR1 SGHVS and CDR2 FNYEAQ come from the germline V gene. The junction had 7 bases not matched to a gene; V was cut back by 5 bases and J by 5 bases. The CDR3 sequence is 14 residues long. Written as DNA, the CDR3 is TGTGCCAGCAGCCTAGGACAGGGAGGTTATGGCTACACCTTC. It translates to CASSLGQGGYGYTF.

This clone was seen more than once but under ten times. The chain is built from TRBV7-3 and TRBJ2-5; 11 positions agree with TRBD1. Germline V lookup: CDR1 SGHTA, CDR2 FQGTGA. This CDR3 is 14 amino acids long. V was clipped by 4 bases and J by 5 bases; unmatched bases: 3. CDR3 in amino acids: CASSSGTGGETQYF. Written as DNA, the CDR3 is TGTGCCAGCAGCTCCGGGACAGGGGGGGAGACCCAGTACTTC.

J is TRBJ1-2 and V is TRBV10-3, with D uncertain. Germline V gives CDR1 ENHRY, CDR2 SYGVKD. Trimming removed 7 bases from V and 5 bases from J, with 17 bases in between. The CDR3 length is 14 residues. The CDR3 loop is CAIMISKGAYGYTF. The CDR3 nucleotides read TGTGCCATCATGATTTCCAAGGGAGCTTATGGCTACACCTTC.